These T cell receptor beta chains were read from a single sample in a study of long-term antiretroviral therapy in people with HIV. Using immunoSEQ multiplex PCR, the repertoire was profiled, and TCRdb retains in-frame clones only, with some absent. The sample records 21,000 or so clones, approximately 77% being singletons. This material consisted of unsorted PBMCs, taken at the start of antiretroviral therapy. The receptor set was obtained from a man aged 50 or older with HIV. CDR3s include the opening cysteine and the closing phenylalanine or tryptophan. Fields, in order: clone size, J gene, D gene, V gene, CDR3 protein, CDR3 DNA. The D gene is left open where the match is weak. Only some rows state a clone size, as once, few, many or a class for expanded clones.

>NA|TRBJ1-2|NA|TRBV6-6
CASSYPGHRYGYTF
TGTGCCAGCAGTTACCCTGGACACCGGTATGGCTACACCTTC
>NA|TRBJ1-2|TRBD1|TRBV18
CASSPPPGGDGYTF
TGTGCCAGCTCACCACCCCCAGGGGGGGATGGCTACACCTTC
>NA|TRBJ2-2|NA|TRBV7-6
CASRAGMNTGELFF
TGTGCCAGCAGGGCGGGAATGAACACCGGGGAGCTGTTTTTT
>NA|TRBJ2-2|NA|TRBV9
CASSVGGANTGELFF
TGTGCCAGCAGCGTAGGAGGGGCGAACACCGGGGAGCTGTTTTTT
>NA|TRBJ2-5|TRBD2|TRBV28
CASSQVAGGGETQYF
TGTGCCAGCAGTCAAGTAGCGGGAGGGGGAGAGACCCAGTACTTC
>NA|TRBJ2-5|NA|TRBV21-1
CASSKRRPGTYQETQYF
TGTGCCAGCAGCAAACGTCGACCCGGGACATACCAAGAGACCCAGTACTTC
>NA|TRBJ2-2|NA|TRBV5-1
CASSLDSSPRYPFF
TGCGCCAGCAGCTTGGATTCCTCGCCGAGGTATCCGTTTTTT
>NA|TRBJ1-2|NA|TRBV7-2
CASSAKNREANYGYTF
TGTGCCAGCAGCGCCAAAAACAGGGAAGCTAACTATGGCTACACCTTC
>once|TRBJ2-3|TRBD2|TRBV12-5
CASGEEVAGPSTDTQYF
TGTGCTAGTGGTGAGGAGGTAGCGGGACCGAGCACAGATACGCAGTATTTT
>NA|TRBJ1-5|NA|TRBV6-1
CASSGGQGPLNQPQHF
TGTGCCAGCAGTGGTGGCCAGGGACCCCTGAATCAGCCCCAGCATTTT
>few|TRBJ1-2|NA|TRBV5-1
CASSLELMGGYTF
TGCGCCAGCAGCTTGGAGCTGATGGGAGGCTACACCTTC
>NA|TRBJ1-1|NA|TRBV4-1
CASSQDSSRPPPDTEAFF
TGCGCCAGCAGCCAAGATTCTTCACGGCCACCTCCGGACACTGAAGCTTTCTTT
>NA|TRBJ2-1|TRBD2|TRBV28
CASSLGRTSYLFF
TGTGCCAGCAGTTTGGGTAGGACTAGCTACCTGTTCTTC
>NA|TRBJ2-7|TRBD2|TRBV5-4
CASSSGAGRSYEQYF
TGTGCCAGCAGCTCTGGAGCGGGGCGCTCCTACGAGCAGTACTTC
>few|TRBJ2-4|NA|TRBV27
CASSSVNTRDIQYF
TGTGCCAGCAGTTCCGTCAATACGAGGGACATTCAGTACTTC
>NA|TRBJ2-3|NA|TRBV6-5
CATKVSRSTDTQYF
TGTGCCACGAAAGTCAGTAGAAGCACAGATACGCAGTATTTT
>NA|TRBJ2-7|NA|TRBV18
CASSPRGDKGLYEQYF
TGTGCCAGCTCACCAAGGGGGGACAAGGGGCTCTACGAGCAGTACTTC
>NA|TRBJ2-3|TRBD2|TRBV7-3
CASSLGIAGGSTDTQYF
TGTGCCAGCAGCTTAGGGATAGCGGGGGGCAGCACAGATACGCAGTATTTT
>few|TRBJ2-7|TRBD2|TRBV6-1
CASSVASGASYEQYF
TGTGCCAGCAGTGTGGCTAGCGGGGCCTCCTACGAGCAGTACTTC
>few|TRBJ2-1|NA|TRBV6-4
CASSDSGGAYNEQFF
TGTGCCAGCAGTGACTCCGGGGGCGCTTACAATGAGCAGTTCTTC
>NA|TRBJ2-5|TRBD2|TRBV11-2
CASSWAGLATQYF
TGTGCCAGCAGCTGGGCGGGACTAGCGACCCAGTACTTC
>NA|TRBJ2-7|NA|TRBV13
CASSLFSSAYEQYF
TGTGCCAGCAGCTTATTCTCCTCAGCCTACGAGCAGTACTTC
>NA|TRBJ1-5|TRBD1|TRBV28
CASTRTGWNNQPQHF
TGTGCCAGCACCAGGACAGGGTGGAACAATCAGCCCCAGCATTTT
>few|TRBJ1-5|NA|TRBV10-3
CAISDSNQPQHF
TGTGCCATCAGTGATAGCAATCAGCCCCAGCATTTT
>NA|TRBJ2-2|TRBD2|TRBV9
CASSPREGNTGELFF
TGTGCCAGCAGCCCTAGGGAGGGGAACACCGGGGAGCTGTTTTTT
>few|TRBJ2-1|NA|TRBV10-3
CATRDYNEQFF
TGTGCCACCCGGGACTACAATGAGCAGTTCTTC
>NA|TRBJ2-7|TRBD1|TRBV4-3
CASSQDRGTGLLEQYF
TGCGCCAGCAGCCAAGATCGGGGGACAGGCCTACTCGAGCAGTACTTC
>NA|TRBJ2-5|TRBD2|TRBV7-2
CASTMIYGGEETQYF
TGTGCCAGCACCATGATTTATGGGGGGGAGGAGACCCAGTACTTC
>NA|TRBJ1-1|NA|TRBV18
CASSRGGPDTEAFF
TGTGCCAGCTCACGGGGGGGGCCGGACACTGAAGCTTTCTTT
>NA|TRBJ2-7|TRBD2|TRBV4-3
CASSPGLAGDATYEQYF
TGCGCCAGCAGCCCTGGACTAGCGGGGGATGCTACCTACGAGCAGTACTTC
>NA|TRBJ2-3|NA|TRBV7-9
CASSLGSYKGFPDTQYF
TGTGCCAGCAGCTTAGGTAGTTACAAGGGGTTCCCAGATACGCAGTATTTT
>NA|TRBJ2-5|NA|TRBV18
CASSPEPGWETQYF
TGTGCCAGCTCACCCGAACCAGGTTGGGAGACCCAGTACTTC
>NA|TRBJ2-5|NA|TRBV20-1
CSARVGETQYF
TGCAGTGCTAGAGTGGGAGAGACCCAGTACTTC
>few|TRBJ2-7|NA|TRBV7-6
CASSGRPGKRYEQYF
TGTGCCAGCAGCGGACGTCCGGGAAAACGCTACGAGCAGTACTTC
>few|TRBJ2-7|TRBD1|TRBV7-6
CASRRTGQSYEQYF
TGTGCCAGCAGACGCACGGGACAGAGCTACGAGCAGTACTTC
>NA|TRBJ2-3|TRBD2|TRBV5-1
CASSSGTRRDTQYF
TGCGCCAGCAGCTCTGGGACTAGACGAGATACGCAGTATTTT
>NA|TRBJ2-7|NA|TRBV11-3
CASSLADSFYEQYF
TGTGCCAGCAGCTTAGCCGACAGTTTCTACGAGCAGTACTTC
>once|TRBJ2-1|TRBD2|TRBV27
CASSSAGVEYNEQFF
TGTGCCAGCAGTTCAGCGGGAGTGGAGTACAATGAGCAGTTCTTC
>NA|TRBJ2-7|TRBD2|TRBV15
CATSRGTGGGYEQYF
TGTGCCACCAGCAGAGGGACCGGCGGGGGATACGAGCAGTACTTC
>NA|TRBJ2-1|NA|TRBV11-2
CASSTGQSSYNEQFF
TGTGCCAGCAGCACCGGACAGAGCTCCTACAATGAGCAGTTCTTC
>NA|TRBJ2-7|TRBD2|TRBV7-2
CASRLAGGREQYF
TGTGCCAGCAGGCTAGCGGGAGGGAGAGAGCAGTACTTC
>NA|TRBJ2-4|TRBD1|TRBV5-1
CASSFGQGTNIQYF
TGCGCCAGCAGTTTTGGACAGGGGACGAACATTCAGTACTTC
>NA|TRBJ1-5|NA|TRBV5-1
CASSTGTGNQPQHF
TGCGCCAGCAGCACGGGGACTGGCAATCAGCCCCAGCATTTT
>NA|TRBJ2-7|TRBD1|TRBV27
CASSPSTGESVYEQYF
TGTGCCAGCAGTCCATCGACAGGGGAGAGCGTTTACGAGCAGTACTTC
>NA|TRBJ1-2|TRBD1|TRBV6-6
CASSFETGSYGYTF
TGTGCCAGCAGTTTCGAGACAGGGAGCTATGGCTACACCTTC
>NA|TRBJ2-6|TRBD1|TRBV6-5
CASRTGGSGANVLTF
TGTGCCAGCAGGACAGGGGGCTCTGGGGCCAACGTCCTGACTTTC
>NA|TRBJ1-2|NA|TRBV6-6
CASSYDMGDVGGYTF
TGTGCCAGCAGTTACGATATGGGGGACGTCGGGGGCTACACCTTC
>NA|TRBJ1-2|NA|TRBV6-1
CASWSAPPFYGYTF
TGTGCCAGCTGGTCGGCTCCCCCTTTCTATGGCTACACCTTC
>NA|TRBJ1-5|NA|TRBV6-6
CASSSFQPQHF
TGTGCCAGCAGCTCATTCCAGCCCCAGCATTTT
>NA|TRBJ1-2|NA|TRBV5-5
CASSLGQNYGYTF
TGTGCCAGCAGCTTGGGGCAGAACTATGGCTACACCTTC
>NA|TRBJ1-2|NA|TRBV2
CASSVLESNYGYTF
TGTGCCAGCAGTGTTCTTGAATCTAACTATGGCTACACCTTC
>NA|TRBJ2-7|NA|TRBV7-9
CASSFRGSYEQYF
TGTGCCAGCAGCTTTAGGGGCTCCTACGAGCAGTACTTC